A single sample is the source of the 21 T cell receptor beta chains below, sequenced in a study of regulatory T cells in long-lasting Graves disease. Building of the TCR beta libraries involved iRepertoire HTBI primers and Arm-PCR of CDR3 regions. Each CDR3 protein gets one entry after TCRdb re-called the multiplex PCR reads with MiXCR. The repertoire includes some 250,000 distinct CDR3 sequences, 20% of them detected once, and more than 11% sits in the top ten. The sample's time point: newly diagnosed GD, antithyroid drugs for less than 3 months. RNA from PBMCs was the source of the TCR library. The source was peripheral blood mononuclear cells (PBMCs), collected at new diagnosis, from a patient treated with antithyroid drugs. These TCRs come from a female donor with Graves disease.

This clonotype was seen at least ten times. The chain has TRBV5-1 and TRBJ1-1, with D tentatively TRBD1 (5 bases). The germline CDR1 and CDR2 sequences are SGHRS and YFSETQ. With 1 base removed from V and 4 bases from J, the gap between germline ends came to 8 bases. The CDR3 is made up of 13 amino acids. The CDR3 DNA is TGCGCCAGCAGCTTGTGGGGACGCACTGAAGCTTTCTTT. It translates to CASSLWGRTEAFF.

This clonotype was seen repeatedly, ten times or more. The chain carries TRBV10-3 and TRBJ1-5, with a possible D match to TRBD1 (5 bases). The germline CDR1 and CDR2 sequences are ENHRY and SYGVKD. The CDR3 runs to 16 residues. V was clipped by 0 bases and J by 7 bases, with 16 bases between them. CDR3 DNA sequence: TGTGCCATCAGTGAGTCGGTTCTTGGGGGGATCCAGCCCCAGCATTTT. It codes for CAISESVLGGIQPQHF.

The chain employs TRBV20-1 and TRBJ2-3; 9 bases agree with TRBD2. The CDR3 contains 17 residues. V lost 4 bases and J lost 1; bases outside the gene matches: 12. CDR1 is DFQATT, CDR2 SNEGSKA, per germline (reference sequence). The DNA of the CDR3 is TGCAGTGCTACCCCCGTCGGAGTAGCGGGGGGCACAGATACGCAGTATTTT. Encoded protein: CSATPVGVAGGTDTQYF.

This clonotype was detected only a few times. The chain carries TRBV4-3 and TRBJ2-1; TRBD2 matches 7 bases. V lost 0 bases, J lost 2 bases, and 4 bases stayed unmatched. In germline, CDR1 is LGHNA, CDR2 YSLEER. The CDR3 totals 16 residues. CDR3 loop: CASSQDSGRPYNEQFF. CDR3 DNA: TGCGCCAGCAGCCAAGATTCCGGGAGGCCCTACAATGAGCAGTTCTTC.

The V and J genes are TRBV11-2 and TRBJ2-1; 11 bases agree with TRBD2. CDR3 length: 15 residues. CDR1 is SGHAT and CDR2 is FQNNGV in the germline V gene. V was pared by 4 bases and J by 9 bases, with 8 bases of the junction left unmatched. CDR3 in DNA: TGTGCCAGCAGCTCCCTAGCGGGGGGTCGGGCTGAGCAGTTCTTC. Its translation is CASSSLAGGRAEQFF.

J is TRBJ2-2 and V is TRBV6-5; 10 bases map to TRBD2. The germline V gene encodes CDR1 MNHEY and CDR2 SVGAGI. V was pared by 2 bases and J by 2 bases, with 14 bases of the junction left unmatched. The CDR3 is made up of 20 amino acids. The DNA of the CDR3 is TGTGCCAGCAGTTACCAGCTAGCGGGGGTCCAAAGGGGCAACACCGGGGAGCTGTTTTTT. It encodes CASSYQLAGVQRGNTGELFF.

About this clonotype itself: A read error is the likely source, as a far larger clone sits one nucleotide away. The chain links TRBV7-2 to TRBJ2-1; 8 bases line up with TRBD2. With the DNA end fitting TRBJ2-5 better, the J assignment may be wrong. Germline assignment: CDR1 SGHTA and CDR2 FQGNSA. The CDR3 has 15 amino acids. In DNA, the CDR3 is TGTGTCAGCAGCCCCGGGAGGGGTGGGAGTGAGACCCAGTACTTC. Translated, it gives CVSSPGRGGSETQYF.

The chain couples TRBV5-6 to TRBJ2-1; the D is unclear. Trimming shortened V by 1 base and J by 5 bases, and 7 bases separated the two germline ends. Germline CDR1 and CDR2: SGHDT and YYEEEE. This CDR3 has 13 amino acids. Here the CDR3 reads CASSLSPDNEQFF. The CDR3 DNA is TGTGCCAGCAGCTTGTCTCCAGACAATGAGCAGTTCTTC.

This clonotype was seen at least ten times. V and J are TRBV11-2 and TRBJ2-5; D could derive from TRBD1 or TRBD2 (5 bases each). Germline V CDR1 and CDR2: SGHAT, FQNNGV. With 2 bases removed from V and 0 bases from J, the gap between germline ends came to 16 bases. CDR3 length: 17 amino acids. CDR3 amino acids: CASSLRPGTTNQETQYF. The CDR3 DNA reads as TGTGCCAGCAGCTTAAGGCCGGGGACCACCAACCAAGAGACCCAGTACTTC.

This clonotype was counted many times. The J gene is TRBJ2-3, the V gene TRBV7-6; the D gene is possibly TRBD1 (5 bases). CDR1 is SGHVS, CDR2 FNYEAQ, per germline. The CDR3 covers 15 residues. V gave up 0 bases and J gave up 6 bases, with 13 bases separating them. The CDR3 nucleotides are TGTGCCAGCAGCTTAGCCCCTGCGCCAGGGGATACGCAGTATTTT. This gives the protein CASSLAPAPGDTQYF.

The genes are TRBV7-3 and TRBJ2-3; 11 bases match TRBD2. Germline V gives CDR1 SGHTA, CDR2 FQGTGA. CDR3 size: 14 residues. The V gene end was trimmed by 5 bases and the J gene end by 6 bases; junction bases not matched to a gene: 4. The CDR3 loop reads CASSDGLAGDTQYF. In DNA, the CDR3 is TGTGCCAGCAGCGACGGACTAGCGGGTGATACGCAGTATTTT.

This clonotype was counted many times. The chain links TRBV28 to TRBJ2-3, with 7 bases aligning to TRBD1. Trimming at V came to 5 bases and at J to 3 bases, leaving 2 bases not matched to a gene. Germline values: CDR1 MDHEN, CDR2 SYDVKM. CDR3 size: 13 residues. CDR3 sequence: CASSEDRTDTQYF. In nucleotides, the CDR3 is TGTGCCAGCAGTGAGGACAGGACAGATACGCAGTATTTT.

The chain uses TRBV20-1 and TRBJ1-4; possible D gene TRBD1, 6 bases. Trimming removed 0 bases at V and 8 bases at J, with 16 bases between. The CDR3 is 15 amino acids. Looked up from germline, CDR1 is DFQATT and CDR2 is SNEGSKA (reference sequence). CDR3 residues: CSARDRGTLGEKLFF. CDR3 DNA sequence: TGCAGTGCTAGAGATCGAGGGACATTGGGGGAAAAACTGTTTTTT.

This clonotype showed up many times. V and J are TRBV2 and TRBJ2-7; maybe TRBD1 (6 bases). This CDR3 comprises 14 residues. V lost 6 bases, J lost 2 bases, and 14 bases lay in between. Germline V gene sequence: CDR1 SNHLY, CDR2 FYNNEI. This CDR3 reads CASSWPGTTYEQYF. DNA for the CDR3: TGTGCCAGCAGCTGGCCCGGGACAACCTACGAGCAGTACTTC.

There are many counts of this clonotype. The chain employs TRBV12-3 or TRBV12-4 and TRBJ1-3; 8 bases match TRBD1. V gave up 6 bases and J gave up 8 bases; unmatched junction bases: 6. CDR3 size: 13 residues. The CDR3 spells CASSDRGVDTIYF. The CDR3 nucleotides read TGTGCCAGCAGCGACAGGGGAGTTGACACCATATATTTT.

In its sample, this clonotype was seen many times. The rearrangement links TRBV7-9 to TRBJ2-7; D is perhaps TRBD2 (5 bases). The germline CDR1 and CDR2 sequences are SEHNR and FQNEAQ (reference sequence). This CDR3 has 14 residues. Deletions cut 1 base from V and 4 bases from J, with 11 bases between. In DNA form, the CDR3 reads TGTGCCAGCAGCTTAGGGGGTGAGCGGTACGAGCAGTACTTC. It encodes CASSLGGERYEQYF.

This clonotype was detected only a few times. The chain is built from TRBV11-3 and TRBJ2-3; 9 nucleotides align to TRBD2. The J segment lost 2 bases and the V segment lost 7 bases, leaving 10 bases of the junction unmatched. CDR1 SGHNT and CDR2 YENEEA come from the germline V gene. The CDR3 contains 16 residues. CDR3 sequence reads: CASKPLIAGDTDTQYF. The CDR3 DNA is TGTGCCAGCAAACCGTTAATAGCGGGAGACACAGATACGCAGTATTTT.

Many counts were recorded for this clonotype. The chain has TRBV2 and TRBJ1-3; no clear D gene. Looked up from germline, CDR1 is SNHLY and CDR2 is FYNNEI. With 0 bases removed from V and 0 bases from J, the gap between germline ends came to 12 bases. The CDR3 sequence is 17 residues long. The CDR3 DNA is TGTGCCAGCAGTGAAGCGCTTTACAGCTTCTCTGGAAACACCATATATTTT. Protein product: CASSEALYSFSGNTIYF.

Points on this clonotype: A clone one base away is much larger, so this may be a read error. The gene calls are TRBV6-2 or TRBV6-3 and TRBJ2-5; perhaps D is TRBD1 or TRBD2 (7 bases each). Germline V lookup: CDR1 MNHEY, CDR2 SVGEGT. This CDR3 is 15 amino acids long. CDR3 amino acids: CATQLLDREGETKYF. CDR3 coding DNA: TGTGCCACGCAGTTATTAGACAGGGAGGGCGAGACCAAGTACTTC.

This clonotype was observed many times. This chain joins TRBV28 and TRBJ2-5; a weak D match, TRBD1 (5 bases). The CDR3 is 15 amino acids. Deletions cut 2 bases from V and 0 bases from J, with 10 bases between. From germline, CDR1 is MDHEN and CDR2 SYDVKM. The CDR3 DNA follows: TGTGCCAGCAGTTTAGGCAGGGCGTACCAAGAGACCCAGTACTTC. Amino acid sequence: CASSLGRAYQETQYF.

This clonotype was picked up many times. This rearrangement joins TRBV27 to TRBJ2-3; 7 positions match TRBD1. After removal of 8 bases from V and 0 bases from J, the junction contained 8 bases not matched to a gene. The CDR3 has 15 residues. Germline CDR1 is MNHEY and CDR2 is SMNVEV (reference sequence). The CDR3 nucleotides are TGTGCCAGCTATCCTCTGGGACAGAGCACAGATACGCAGTATTTT. Translating gives CASYPLGQSTDTQYF.